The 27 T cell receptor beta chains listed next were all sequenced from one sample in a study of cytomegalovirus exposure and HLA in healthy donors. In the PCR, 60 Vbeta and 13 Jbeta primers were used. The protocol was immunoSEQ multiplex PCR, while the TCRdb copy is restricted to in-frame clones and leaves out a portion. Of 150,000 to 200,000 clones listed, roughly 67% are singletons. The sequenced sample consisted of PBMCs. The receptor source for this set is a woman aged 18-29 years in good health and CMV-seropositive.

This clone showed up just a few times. The CDR3 reads CASSYSGGANTGELFF. The CDR3, as DNA: TGCGCCAGCAGCTACTCGGGGGGAGCGAACACCGGGGAGCTGTTTTTT. The V gene is TRBV4-3, the J gene TRBJ2-2; 7 bases line up with TRBD2. The V segment lost 5 bases and the J segment 0 bases; nucleotides outside the gene matches: 6. The CDR3 is made up of 16 amino acids. Germline values: CDR1 LGHNA, CDR2 YSLEER.

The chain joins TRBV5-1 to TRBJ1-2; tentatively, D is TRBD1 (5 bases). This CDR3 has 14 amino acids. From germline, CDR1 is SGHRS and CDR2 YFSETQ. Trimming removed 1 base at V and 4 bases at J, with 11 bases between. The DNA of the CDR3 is TGCGCCAGCAGCTTGTCCCGGACATCCTATGGCTACACCTTC. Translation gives CASSLSRTSYGYTF.

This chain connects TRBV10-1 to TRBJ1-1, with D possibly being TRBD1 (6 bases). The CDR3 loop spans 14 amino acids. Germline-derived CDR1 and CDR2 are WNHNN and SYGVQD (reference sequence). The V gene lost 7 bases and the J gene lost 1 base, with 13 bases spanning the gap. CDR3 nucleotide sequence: TGCGCCAGCATGACGACAGGCCGGAACACTGAAGCTTTCTTT. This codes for CASMTTGRNTEAFF.

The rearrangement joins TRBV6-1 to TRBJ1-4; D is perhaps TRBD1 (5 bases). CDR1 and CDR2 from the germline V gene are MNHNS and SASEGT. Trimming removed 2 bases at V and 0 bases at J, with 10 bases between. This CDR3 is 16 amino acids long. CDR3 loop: CASSESLGATNEKLFF. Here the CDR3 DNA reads TGTGCCAGCAGTGAATCGCTAGGGGCAACTAATGAAAAACTGTTTTTT.

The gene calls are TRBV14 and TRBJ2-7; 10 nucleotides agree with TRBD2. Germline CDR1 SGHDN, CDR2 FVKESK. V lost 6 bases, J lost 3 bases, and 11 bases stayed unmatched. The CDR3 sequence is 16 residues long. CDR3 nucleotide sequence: TGTGCCAGCAGGAAAAGCGGGGGGGCCGGGTTCTACGAGCAGTACTTC. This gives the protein CASRKSGGAGFYEQYF.

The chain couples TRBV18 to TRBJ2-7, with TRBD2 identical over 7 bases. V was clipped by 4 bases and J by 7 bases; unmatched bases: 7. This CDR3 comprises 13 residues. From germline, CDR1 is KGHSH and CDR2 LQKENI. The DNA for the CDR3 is TGTGCCAGCTCACTGGGAGGGACGGGGGAGCAGTACTTC. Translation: CASSLGGTGEQYF.

For the CDR3, the DNA is TGCGCCAGCAGCCAAGATCTCGGACTAAACTACGAGCAGTACTTC. It encodes CASSQDLGLNYEQYF. The J gene is TRBJ2-7, the V gene TRBV4-3; D may be TRBD2 (6 bases). The CDR3 covers 15 residues. Trimming left V 0 bases short and J 3 bases short, with 12 bases between. Germline V gives CDR1 LGHNA, CDR2 YSLEER.

CDR3 sequence: CASRRDRDSYEQYF. CDR3 sequence (DNA): TGCGCCAGCAGAAGGGACAGGGACTCCTACGAGCAGTACTTC. This chain joins TRBV5-1 and TRBJ2-7, with 9 nucleotides matching TRBD1. Trimming removed 5 bases from V and 0 bases from J; junction bases left unmatched: 3. Germline-derived CDR1 and CDR2 are SGHRS and YFSETQ. CDR3 length: 14 residues.

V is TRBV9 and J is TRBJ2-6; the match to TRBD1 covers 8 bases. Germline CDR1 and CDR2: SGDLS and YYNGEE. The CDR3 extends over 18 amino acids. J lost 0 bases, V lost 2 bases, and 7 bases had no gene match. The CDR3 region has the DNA TGTGCCAGCAGCGTCCGGGACAGGCTTTACTCTGGGGCCAACGTCCTGACTTTC. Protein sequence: CASSVRDRLYSGANVLTF.

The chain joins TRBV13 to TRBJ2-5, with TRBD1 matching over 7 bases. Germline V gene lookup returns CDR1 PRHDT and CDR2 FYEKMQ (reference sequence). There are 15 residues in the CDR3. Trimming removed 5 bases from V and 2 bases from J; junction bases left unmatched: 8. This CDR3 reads CASSSPGQRQETQYF. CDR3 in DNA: TGTGCCAGCAGCAGTCCGGGACAGAGACAAGAGACCCAGTACTTC.

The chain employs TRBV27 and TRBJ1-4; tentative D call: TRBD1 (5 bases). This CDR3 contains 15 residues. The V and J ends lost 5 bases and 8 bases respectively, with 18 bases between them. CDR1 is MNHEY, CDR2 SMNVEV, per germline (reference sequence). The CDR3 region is CASSANQGVREKLFF. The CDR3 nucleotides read TGTGCCAGCAGTGCCAACCAGGGTGTAAGAGAAAAACTGTTTTTT.

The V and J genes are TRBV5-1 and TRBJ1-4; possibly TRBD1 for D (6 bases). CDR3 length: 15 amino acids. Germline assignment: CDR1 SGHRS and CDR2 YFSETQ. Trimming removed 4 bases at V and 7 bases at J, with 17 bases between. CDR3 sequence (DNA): TGCGCCAGCAGCCCCTGGGACATAGTCGGTGAAAAACTGTTTTTT. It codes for CASSPWDIVGEKLFF.

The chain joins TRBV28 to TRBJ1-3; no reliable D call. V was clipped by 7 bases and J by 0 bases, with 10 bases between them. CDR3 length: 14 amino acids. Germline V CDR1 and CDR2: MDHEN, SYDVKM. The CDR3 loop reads CASTSHLSGNTIYF. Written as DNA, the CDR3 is TGTGCCAGCACGAGCCACCTCTCTGGAAACACCATATATTTT.

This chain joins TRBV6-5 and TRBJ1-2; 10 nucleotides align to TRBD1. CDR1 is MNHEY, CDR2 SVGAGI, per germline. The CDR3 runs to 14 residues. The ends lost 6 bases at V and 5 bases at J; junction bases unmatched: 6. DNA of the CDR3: TGTGCCAGCAGCCGAGGACAGGGGGTATATGGCTACACCTTC. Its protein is CASSRGQGVYGYTF.

CDR3 DNA: TGTGCCTGGAGTACGCCTTTGGGACAGGGGTTCGGCACTGAAGCTTTCTTT. Protein product: CAWSTPLGQGFGTEAFF. The V gene is TRBV30, the J gene TRBJ1-1; the match to TRBD1 covers 10 bases. The CDR3 is 17 residues long. Germline CDR1 GTSNPN, CDR2 SVGIG (reference sequence). Germline trimming cut 2 bases from V and 4 bases from J; bases unmatched to any gene: 13.

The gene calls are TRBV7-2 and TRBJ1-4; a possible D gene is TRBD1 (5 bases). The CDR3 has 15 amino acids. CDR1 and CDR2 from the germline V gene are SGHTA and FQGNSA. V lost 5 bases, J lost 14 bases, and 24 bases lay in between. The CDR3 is CASSREGAGQERLFF. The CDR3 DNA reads TGTGCCAGCAGCCGCGAAGGGGCAGGCCAAGAAAGGCTGTTTTTT.

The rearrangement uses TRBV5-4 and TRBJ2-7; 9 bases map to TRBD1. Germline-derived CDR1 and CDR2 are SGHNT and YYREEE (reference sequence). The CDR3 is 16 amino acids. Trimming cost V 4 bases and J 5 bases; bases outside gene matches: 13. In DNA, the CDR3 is TGTGCCAGCAGCCTAAACCCGGGACAGGGACCCCACGAGCAGTACTTC. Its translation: CASSLNPGQGPHEQYF.

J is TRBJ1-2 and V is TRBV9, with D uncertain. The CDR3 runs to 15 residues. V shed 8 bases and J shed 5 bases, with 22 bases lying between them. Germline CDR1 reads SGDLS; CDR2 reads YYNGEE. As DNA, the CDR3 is TGTGCCAGTGGAAAATTGGAGAAGTCCTTTTATGGCTACACCTTC. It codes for CASGKLEKSFYGYTF.

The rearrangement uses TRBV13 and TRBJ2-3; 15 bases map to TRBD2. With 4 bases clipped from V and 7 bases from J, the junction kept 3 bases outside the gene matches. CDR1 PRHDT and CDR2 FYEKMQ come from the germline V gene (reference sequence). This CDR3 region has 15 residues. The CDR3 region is CASSWTSGGAYTQYF. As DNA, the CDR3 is TGTGCCAGCAGCTGGACTAGCGGGGGGGCCTATACGCAGTATTTT.

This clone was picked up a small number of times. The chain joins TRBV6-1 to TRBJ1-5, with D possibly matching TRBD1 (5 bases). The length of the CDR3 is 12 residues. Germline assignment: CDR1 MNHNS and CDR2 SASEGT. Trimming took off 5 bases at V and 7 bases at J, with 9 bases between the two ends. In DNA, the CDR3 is TGTGCCAGCAGTCGCCGGGGGCAGCCCCAGCATTTT. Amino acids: CASSRRGQPQHF.

This CDR3 is CASSPGREFQETQYF. The CDR3 DNA reads TGTGCCAGTAGCCCAGGGAGGGAATTTCAAGAGACCCAGTACTTC. This rearrangement joins TRBV19 to TRBJ2-5; 7 nucleotides match TRBD2. Germline V lookup: CDR1 LNHDA, CDR2 SQIVND (reference sequence). The V segment lost 6 bases and the J segment 2 bases; nucleotides outside the gene matches: 9. The CDR3 consists of 15 residues.

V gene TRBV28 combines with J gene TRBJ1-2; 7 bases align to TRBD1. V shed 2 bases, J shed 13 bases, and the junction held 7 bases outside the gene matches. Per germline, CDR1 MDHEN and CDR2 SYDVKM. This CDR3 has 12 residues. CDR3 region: CASSLVMGDSTF. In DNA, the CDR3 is TGTGCCAGCAGTTTAGTTATGGGGGACAGCACCTTC.

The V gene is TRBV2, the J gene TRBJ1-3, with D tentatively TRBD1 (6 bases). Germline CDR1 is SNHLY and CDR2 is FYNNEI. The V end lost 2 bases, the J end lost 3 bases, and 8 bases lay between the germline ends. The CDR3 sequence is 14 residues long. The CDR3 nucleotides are TGTGCCAGCAGTGAATGGACAGTTGGAAACACCATATATTTT. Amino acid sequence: CASSEWTVGNTIYF.

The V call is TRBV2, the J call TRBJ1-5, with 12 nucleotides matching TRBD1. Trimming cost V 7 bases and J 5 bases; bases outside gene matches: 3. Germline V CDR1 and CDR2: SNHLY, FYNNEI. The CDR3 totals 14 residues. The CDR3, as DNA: TGTGCCAGCACGGGACAGGGGGCCGATCAGCCCCAGCATTTT. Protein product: CASTGQGADQPQHF.

The DNA for the CDR3 is TGTGCCAGCAGCGTAGAGCCCCTGGATACGCAGTATTTT. Translated, it gives CASSVEPLDTQYF. The chain is built from TRBV9 and TRBJ2-3; D unclear. Trimming pared 0 bases from V and 6 bases from J, leaving 8 bases between. Germline values: CDR1 SGDLS, CDR2 YYNGEE. This CDR3 has 13 amino acids.

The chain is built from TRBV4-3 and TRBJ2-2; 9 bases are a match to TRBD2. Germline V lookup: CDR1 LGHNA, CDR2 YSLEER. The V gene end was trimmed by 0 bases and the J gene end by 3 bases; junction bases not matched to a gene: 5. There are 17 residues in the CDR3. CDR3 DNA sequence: TGCGCCAGCAGCCAAGATGGACTAGCGTCGGACACCGGGGAGCTGTTTTTT. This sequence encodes CASSQDGLASDTGELFF.

The CDR3 reads CASSSRRVSGVNEKLFF. Here the CDR3 DNA reads TGTGCCAGCAGCTCCAGGCGGGTGTCAGGGGTTAATGAAAAACTGTTTTTT. This chain joins TRBV13 and TRBJ1-4, with D possibly TRBD1 on 6 matching bases. Deletions cut 4 bases from V and 4 bases from J, with 19 bases between. Germline V gene data show CDR1 as PRHDT and CDR2 as FYEKMQ (reference sequence). The CDR3 is made up of 17 amino acids. The full variable domain, its missing parts supplied by reference TRBV13 and TRBJ1-4, is AAGVIQSPRHLIKEKRETATLKCYPIPRHDTVYWYQQGPGQDPQFLISFYEKMQSDKGSIPDRFSAQQFSDYHSELNMSSLELGDSALYFCASSSRRVSGVNEKLFFGSGTQLSVL.